Sequencing of this T cell receptor beta chain was carried out in a study of blood T cell repertoires in COVID-19. Overall study: The analysed material was cDNA or gDNA that came from T cells, B-cell-depleted T cells, or PBMCs.

The CDR3 length is 19 residues. The V gene's germline CDR1 is MNHEY and CDR2 SVGEGT. As for this clone: A read error may produce the germline difference seen at one junction end.

Repertoires were generated with immunoSEQ multiplex PCR, while TCRdb's copy carries only in-frame clones and drops some. The table has tens of thousands of clones, around nine tenths seen once; the top ten hold approximately 2%. The chain carries TRBV6-2 or TRBV6-3 and TRBJ2-1; TRBD2 matches at 11 bases. This TCR came from a woman older than 75 with active or convalescent COVID-19. Sequencing input: peripheral blood. The CDR3 DNA sequence: TGTGCCAGCAGTTACGGCCCGGCAGGGGGAGCTAGCGGGAGGACCAGGCGGCTCTTC. Protein: CASSYGPAGGASGRTRRLF.